Listed here is a single T cell receptor (beta chain). Its specificity is unknown. Sequencing used immunoSEQ v3. Libraries were sequenced to 2 million to 2.5 million read pairs (survey) or about 5-6 million (deep). Data came from immunoSEQ multiplex PCR; TCRdb stores just in-frame clones and leaves some out. The repertoire holds tens of thousands of clones, with roughly 85% as singletons. The data were taken from a study of TIL therapy for anti-PD-1-resistant metastatic lung cancer. On the study more broadly: Patients then received nivolumab; progressors got lymphodepletion, TIL and IL-2. Study results and caveats: Infused TIL clonotypes partially replaced the baseline blood repertoire, then decayed over months. Patients were highly selected, enriched for treatment-naive, never-smoker and oncogene-addicted cases.

Sample time point: pre-treatment sample, taken before nivolumab and TIL therapy. Per germline, CDR1 MDHEN and CDR2 SYDVKM. The V and J ends lost 6 bases and 0 bases respectively, with 16 bases between them. This CDR3 region has 16 residues. This chain links TRBV28 with TRBJ2-3; D is unclear. The TCR was taken from a woman aged 25-85 years with non-small cell lung cancer. The sequences come from blood, collected at baseline. In DNA, the CDR3 is TGTGCCAGCAGGTTTAGCTTGGCAGGTAGCACAGATACGCAGTATTTT. This sequence encodes CASRFSLAGSTDTQYF.